The entry that follows covers one TCR beta chain sequence. Original methodology: Reference gene primer amplification in the assay estimated nucleated cell counts. Some clones are missing from TCRdb's copy, which holds only in-frame ones; the method was immunoSEQ multiplex PCR. V, J and clone size reflect that table, while D and trimming were determined from the DNA. The data show about 240,000 clones, with approximately 83% seen just once and 3% to 4% held by the top ten. The source of the sample is a study of blood T cell repertoires in COVID-19. Across the study: The cDNA or gDNA used as material had been derived from T cells, B-cell-depleted T cells, or PBMCs.

Exposed study participants had met a COVID-19 case within 2 weeks before entry. Deletions cut 6 bases from V and 8 bases from J, with 11 bases between. The germline CDR1 and CDR2 sequences are MNHEY and SVGAGI. The CDR3 has 13 residues. The source is a woman aged 35 to 49 who had been exposed to COVID-19. The chain uses TRBV6-5 and TRBJ1-6; no clear D. The sample was PBMCs or T cells enriched from blood (not recorded which). CDR3 DNA: TGTGCCAGCAGACTAGGGAATGATTCACCCCTCCACTTT. This codes for CASRLGNDSPLHF.